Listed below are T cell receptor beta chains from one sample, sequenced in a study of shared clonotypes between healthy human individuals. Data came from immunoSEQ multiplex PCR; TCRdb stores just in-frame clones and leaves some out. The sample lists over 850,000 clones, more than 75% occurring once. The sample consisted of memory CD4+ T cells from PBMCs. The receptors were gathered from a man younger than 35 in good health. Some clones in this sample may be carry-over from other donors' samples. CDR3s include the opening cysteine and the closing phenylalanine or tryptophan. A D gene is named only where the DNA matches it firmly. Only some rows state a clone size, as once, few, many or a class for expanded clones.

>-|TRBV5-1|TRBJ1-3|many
CASSLTTDGNTIYF
TGCGCCAGCAGCTTAACGACAGACGGAAACACCATATATTTT
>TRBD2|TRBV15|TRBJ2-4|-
CATSRGQRELHF
TGTGCCACCAGCAGAGGCCAGCGGGAGTTACACTTC
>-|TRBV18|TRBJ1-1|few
CASSIQGNTEAFF
TGTGCCAGCTCAATACAGGGAAACACTGAAGCTTTCTTT
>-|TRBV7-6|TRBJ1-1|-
CASSLVEGLMNTEAFF
TGTGCCAGCAGCTTAGTAGAGGGCCTCATGAACACTGAAGCTTTCTTT
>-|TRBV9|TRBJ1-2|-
CASSWVVNYGYTF
TGTGCCAGCAGTTGGGTGGTAAACTATGGCTACACCTTC
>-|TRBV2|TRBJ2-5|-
CASRYETQYF
TGTGCCAGCCGTTACGAGACCCAGTACTTC
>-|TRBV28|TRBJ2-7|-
CASSLGGSGEQYF
TGTGCCAGCAGTTTGGGAGGCTCAGGCGAGCAGTACTTC
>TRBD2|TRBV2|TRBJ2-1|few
CASSLHRDYTEQFF
TGTGCCAGCAGTTTACACCGGGACTACACTGAGCAGTTCTTC
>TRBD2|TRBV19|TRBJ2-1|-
CASSIGTSNEQFF
TGTGCCAGTAGTATAGGGACTAGCAACGAGCAGTTCTTC
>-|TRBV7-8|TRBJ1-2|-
CASRPMGRINYGYTF
TGTGCCAGCAGACCCATGGGCAGGATTAACTATGGCTACACCTTC
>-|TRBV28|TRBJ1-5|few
CASSKEQPQHF
TGTGCCAGCAGTAAAGAGCAGCCCCAGCATTTT
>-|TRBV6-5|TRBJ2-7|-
CASRQTSFSYEQYF
TGTGCCAGCAGGCAGACTTCCTTCTCCTACGAGCAGTACTTC
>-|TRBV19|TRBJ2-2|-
CASSIGFGELFF
TGTGCCAGTAGCATAGGGTTCGGGGAGCTGTTTTTT
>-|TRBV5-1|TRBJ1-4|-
CASRMGGGAPSTNEKLFF
TGCGCCAGCAGGATGGGAGGGGGAGCGCCGTCAACTAATGAAAAACTGTTTTTT
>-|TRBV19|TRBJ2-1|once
CASSIEGVRYNEQFF
TGTGCCAGTAGTATAGAGGGGGTTAGATACAATGAGCAGTTCTTC
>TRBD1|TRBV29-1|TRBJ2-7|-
CSAQGSGGSYEQYF
TGCAGCGCCCAAGGTTCAGGGGGAAGCTACGAGCAGTACTTC
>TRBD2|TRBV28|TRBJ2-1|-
CASRTSGREGPYNEQFF
TGTGCCAGCCGGACTAGCGGGAGGGAAGGGCCCTACAATGAGCAGTTCTTC
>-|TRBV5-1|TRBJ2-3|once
CASNRVGRLTGTDTQYF
TGCGCCAGCAACAGGGTCGGACGGTTGACCGGTACAGATACGCAGTATTTT
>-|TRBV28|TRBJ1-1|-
CASSLTGMNTEAFF
TGTGCCAGCAGTTTAACGGGGATGAACACTGAAGCTTTCTTT
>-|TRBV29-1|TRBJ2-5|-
CSVGRETQYF
TGCAGCGTTGGCAGGGAGACCCAGTACTTC
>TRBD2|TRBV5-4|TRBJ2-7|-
CASSSGGRLHEQYF
TGTGCCAGCAGCTCCGGCGGGAGGTTACACGAGCAGTACTTC
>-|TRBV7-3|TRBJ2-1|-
CASSLGPTRNEQFF
TGTGCCAGCAGCTTAGGGCCCACCAGGAATGAGCAGTTCTTC
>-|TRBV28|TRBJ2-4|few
CASNQGGNIQYF
TGTGCCAGCAATCAGGGGGGGAACATTCAGTACTTC
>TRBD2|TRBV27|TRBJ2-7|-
CASSFLTSGASYEQYF
TGTGCCAGCAGTTTTTTGACTAGCGGGGCCTCCTACGAGCAGTACTTC
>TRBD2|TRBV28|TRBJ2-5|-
CASSLGSRAGLGTGGTQYF
TGTGCCAGCAGTTTAGGATCTCGGGCCGGACTAGGCACCGGAGGGACCCAGTACTTC
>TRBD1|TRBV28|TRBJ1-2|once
CGTGYLNYGYTF
TGTGGGACAGGGTATCTTAACTATGGCTACACCTTC
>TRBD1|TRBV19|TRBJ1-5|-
CASIQGHRGNKQPQHF
TGTGCCAGTATCCAGGGCCACAGGGGTAATAAGCAGCCCCAGCATTTT
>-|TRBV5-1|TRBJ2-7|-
CASSLAPGPPAYEQYF
TGCGCCAGCAGCTTGGCCCCGGGACCCCCAGCCTACGAGCAGTACTTC
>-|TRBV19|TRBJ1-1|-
CAIKLYSNTEAFF
TGTGCCATAAAGCTCTACTCGAACACTGAAGCTTTCTTT
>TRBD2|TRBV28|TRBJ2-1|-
CASSFPPPGLAGVFSYNEQFF
TGTGCCAGCAGTTTTCCCCCTCCGGGACTAGCGGGAGTTTTCTCCTACAATGAGCAGTTCTTC
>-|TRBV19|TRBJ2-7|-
CASSIAGQGRRTRSYEQYF
TGTGCCAGTAGTATAGCCGGACAGGGTAGGAGGACTAGGTCCTACGAGCAGTACTTC
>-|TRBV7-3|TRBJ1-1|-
CASSLKGEGTEAFF
TGTGCCAGCAGCTTAAAAGGGGAGGGGACTGAAGCTTTCTTT
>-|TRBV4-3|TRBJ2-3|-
CASSQYYRQASTDTQYF
TGCGCCAGCAGCCAATACTACCGACAGGCTAGCACAGATACGCAGTATTTT
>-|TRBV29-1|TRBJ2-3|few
CSVGLVEDTQYF
TGCAGCGTTGGGTTAGTTGAGGATACGCAGTATTTT
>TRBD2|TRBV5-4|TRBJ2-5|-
CASSLVYGGRAETQYF
TGTGCCAGCAGCTTGGTGTATGGCGGGAGGGCAGAGACCCAGTACTTC
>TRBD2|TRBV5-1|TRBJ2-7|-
CASSSGLVSYEQYF
TGCGCCAGCAGCTCAGGACTAGTATCGTACGAGCAGTACTTC
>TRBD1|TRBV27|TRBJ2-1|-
CASRDRASYNEQFF
TGTGCCAGCCGGGACAGGGCTTCCTACAATGAGCAGTTCTTC
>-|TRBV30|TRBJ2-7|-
CAWEGNGYEQYF
TGTGCCTGGGAAGGGAATGGCTACGAGCAGTACTTC
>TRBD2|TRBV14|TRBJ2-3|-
CASTRTSGRGTQYF
TGTGCCAGCACCCGGACTAGCGGGAGAGGTACGCAGTATTTT
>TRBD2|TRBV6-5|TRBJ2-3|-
CASSPLAVSTDTQYF
TGTGCCAGCAGCCCCCTAGCGGTTAGCACAGATACGCAGTATTTT
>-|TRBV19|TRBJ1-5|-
CASTPGHFNQPQHF
TGTGCCAGTACCCCGGGACACTTCAATCAGCCCCAGCATTTT
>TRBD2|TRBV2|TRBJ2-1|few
CASRGSGRGEQFF
TGTGCCAGCAGGGGTAGCGGGAGGGGTGAGCAGTTCTTC
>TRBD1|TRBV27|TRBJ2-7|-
CASSHRGYEQYF
TGTGCCAGCTCCCACAGGGGCTACGAGCAGTACTTC
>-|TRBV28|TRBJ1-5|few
CASSRPGVQPQHF
TGTGCCAGCAGCAGGCCCGGGGTCCAGCCCCAGCATTTT
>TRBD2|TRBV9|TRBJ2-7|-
CASSVTSGEVSYEQYF
TGTGCCAGCAGCGTTACTAGCGGTGAGGTCTCCTACGAGCAGTACTTC
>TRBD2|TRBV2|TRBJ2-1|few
CASSPSRAGGGNEQFF
TGTGCCAGCAGTCCGAGCCGGGCGGGAGGGGGAAATGAGCAGTTCTTC
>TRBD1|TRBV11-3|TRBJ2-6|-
CASRGQLSGANVLTF
TGTGCCAGCAGGGGACAGCTCTCTGGGGCCAACGTCCTGACTTTC
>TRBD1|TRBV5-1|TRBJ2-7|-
CASSSQYIATGGNEQYF
TGCGCCAGCAGCTCCCAATACATTGCGACAGGGGGGAACGAGCAGTACTTC
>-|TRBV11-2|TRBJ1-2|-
CASSPGPNYGYTF
TGTGCCAGCAGCCCCGGACCTAACTATGGCTACACCTTC
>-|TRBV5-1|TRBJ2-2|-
CASSLGLVGFGELFF
TGCGCCAGCAGCTTGGGACTAGTGGGGTTCGGGGAGCTGTTTTTT
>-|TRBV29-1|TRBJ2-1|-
CSVVRVDNEQFF
TGCAGCGTTGTGAGGGTGGATAATGAGCAGTTCTTC
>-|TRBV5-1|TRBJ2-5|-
CASSYQKETQYF
TGCGCCAGCAGCTATCAAAAAGAGACCCAGTACTTC
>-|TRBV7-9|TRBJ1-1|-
CASSFGVSSEAFF
TGTGCCAGCAGCTTCGGGGTATCCAGTGAAGCTTTCTTT
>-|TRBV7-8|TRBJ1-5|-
CASSLLAGLSNQPQHF
TGTGCCAGCAGCTTACTGGCGGGTCTTAGCAATCAGCCCCAGCATTTT
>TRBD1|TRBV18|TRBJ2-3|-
CASSLSGQGDTQYF
TGTGCCAGCTCCCTTTCCGGACAGGGAGATACGCAGTATTTT
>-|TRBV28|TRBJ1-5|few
CASSNSLAVQPQHF
TGTGCCAGCAGTAACTCTTTAGCGGTTCAGCCCCAGCATTTT
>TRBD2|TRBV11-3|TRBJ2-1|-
CASSPTSGTQFF
TGTGCCAGCAGCCCGACTAGCGGGACGCAGTTCTTC
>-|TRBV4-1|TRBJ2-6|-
CASSQGFSGANVLTF
TGCGCCAGCAGCCAAGGATTTTCTGGGGCCAACGTCCTGACTTTC